This TCR beta chain was sequenced in a study of CD8+ T cells in alopecia areata. Study information: After 6 to 18 months of tofacitinib, follow-up continued 6 months off drug.

Sequencing templates came from extracted RNA that was reverse transcribed into cDNA. Measured with immunoSEQ multiplex PCR; TCRdb has only the in-frame clones, and not every one. The data show 200,000 to 250,000 clones, 50% to 70% seen once. Treatment specified: oral pan-JAK inhibitor, 5-10 mg twice daily. General study results and limits: Greater clonality was observed in lesional scalp samples, especially alopecia totalis/universalis, versus normal scalp.

Germline CDR1 GTSNPN, CDR2 SVGIG (reference sequence). This CDR3 has 14 amino acids. Trimming took 5 bases from V and 2 from J, leaving 13 bases between them. Notes on this clone: Its antigen is unknown.

The sample consisted of CD4+ T cells sorted from blood, taken at week 4, from a patient treated with tofacitinib. This TCR came from a human donor with alopecia areata. The rearrangement joins TRBV30 to TRBJ1-5, with D uncertain. The CDR3 here is CAWSEGGGNQPQHF. CDR3 coding DNA: TGTGCCTGGTCCGAGGGTGGGGGCAATCAGCCCCAGCATTTT.